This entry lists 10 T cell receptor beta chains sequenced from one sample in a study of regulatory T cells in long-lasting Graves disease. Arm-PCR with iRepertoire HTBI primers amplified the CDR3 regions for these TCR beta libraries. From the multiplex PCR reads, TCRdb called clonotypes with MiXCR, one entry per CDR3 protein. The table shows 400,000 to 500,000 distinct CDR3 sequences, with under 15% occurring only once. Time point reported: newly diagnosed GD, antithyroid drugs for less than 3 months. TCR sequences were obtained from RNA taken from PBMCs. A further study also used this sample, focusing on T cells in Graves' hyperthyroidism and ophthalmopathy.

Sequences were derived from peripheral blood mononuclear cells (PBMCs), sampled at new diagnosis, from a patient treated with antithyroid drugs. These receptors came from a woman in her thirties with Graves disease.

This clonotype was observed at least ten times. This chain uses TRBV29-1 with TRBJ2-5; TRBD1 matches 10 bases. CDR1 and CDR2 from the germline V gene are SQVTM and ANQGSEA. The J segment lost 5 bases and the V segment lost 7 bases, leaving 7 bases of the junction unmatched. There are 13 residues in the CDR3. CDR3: CSAWDRGWETQYF. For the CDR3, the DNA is TGCAGCGCATGGGACAGGGGCTGGGAGACCCAGTACTTC. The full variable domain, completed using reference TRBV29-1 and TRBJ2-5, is SAVISQKPSRDICQRGTSLTIQCQVDSQVTMMFWYRQQPGQSLTLIATANQGSEATYESGFVIDKFPISRPNLTFSTLTVSNMSPEDSSIYLCSAWDRGWETQYFGPGTRLLVL.

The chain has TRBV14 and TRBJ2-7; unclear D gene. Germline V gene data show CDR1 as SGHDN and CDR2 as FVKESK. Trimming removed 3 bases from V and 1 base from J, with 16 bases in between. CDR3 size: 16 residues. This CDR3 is CASSQALRHRSYEQYF. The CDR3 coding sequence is TGTGCCAGCAGCCAGGCTCTTCGACATCGATCCTACGAGCAGTACTTC.

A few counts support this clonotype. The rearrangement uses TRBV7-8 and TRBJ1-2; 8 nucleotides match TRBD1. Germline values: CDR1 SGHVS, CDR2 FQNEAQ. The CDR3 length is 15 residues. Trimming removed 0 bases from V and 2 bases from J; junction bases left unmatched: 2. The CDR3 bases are TGTGCCAGCAGCTTAGCGGCAGGGGGCAACTATGGCTACACCTTC. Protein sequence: CASSLAAGGNYGYTF.

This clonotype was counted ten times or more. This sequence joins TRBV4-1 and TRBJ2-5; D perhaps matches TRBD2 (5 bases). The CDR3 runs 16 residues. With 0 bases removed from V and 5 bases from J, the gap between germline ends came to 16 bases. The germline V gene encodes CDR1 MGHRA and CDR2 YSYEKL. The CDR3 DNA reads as TGCGCCAGCAGCCAAGACCCAACGGGAAGCTTTGAGACCCAGTACTTC. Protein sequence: CASSQDPTGSFETQYF.

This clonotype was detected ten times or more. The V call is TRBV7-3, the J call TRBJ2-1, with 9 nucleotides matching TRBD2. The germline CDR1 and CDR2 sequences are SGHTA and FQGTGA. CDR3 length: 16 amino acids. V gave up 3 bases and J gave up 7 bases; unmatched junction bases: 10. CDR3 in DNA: TGTGCCAGCAGCTTGAACGCGGGAGGGAGGGGGAATGAGCAGTTCTTC. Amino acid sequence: CASSLNAGGRGNEQFF.

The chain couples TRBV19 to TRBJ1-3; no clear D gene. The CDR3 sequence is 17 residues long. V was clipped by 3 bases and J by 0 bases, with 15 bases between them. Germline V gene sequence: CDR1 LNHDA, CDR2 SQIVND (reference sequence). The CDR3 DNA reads TGTGCCAGTAGTATCCCAGCGGGAGAGCGCTCTGGAAACACCATATATTTT. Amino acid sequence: CASSIPAGERSGNTIYF.

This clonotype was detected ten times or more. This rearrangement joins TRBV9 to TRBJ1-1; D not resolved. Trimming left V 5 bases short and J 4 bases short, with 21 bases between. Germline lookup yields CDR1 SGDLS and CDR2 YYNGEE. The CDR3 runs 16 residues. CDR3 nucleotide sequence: TGTGCCAGCAGTCCCCAGAATCTAGGATGGAGCACTGAAGCTTTCTTT. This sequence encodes CASSPQNLGWSTEAFF.

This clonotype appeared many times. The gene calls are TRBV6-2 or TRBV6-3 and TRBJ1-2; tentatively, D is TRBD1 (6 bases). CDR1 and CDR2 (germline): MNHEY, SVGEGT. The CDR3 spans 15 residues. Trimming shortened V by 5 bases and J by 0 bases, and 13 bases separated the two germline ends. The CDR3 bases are TGTGCCAGCAGTCTTGGGACATCCACTAACTATGGCTACACCTTC. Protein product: CASSLGTSTNYGYTF.

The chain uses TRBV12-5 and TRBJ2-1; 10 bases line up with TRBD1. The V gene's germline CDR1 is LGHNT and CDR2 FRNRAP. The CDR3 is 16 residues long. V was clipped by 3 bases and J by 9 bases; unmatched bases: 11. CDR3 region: CASGLGPGQGFSEQFF. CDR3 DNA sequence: TGTGCTAGTGGTTTAGGGCCGGGACAGGGGTTTTCTGAGCAGTTCTTC.

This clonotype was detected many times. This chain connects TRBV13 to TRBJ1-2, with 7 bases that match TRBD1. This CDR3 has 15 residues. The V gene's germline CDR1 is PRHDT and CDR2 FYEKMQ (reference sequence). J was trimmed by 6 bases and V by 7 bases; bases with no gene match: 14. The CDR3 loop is CASNPGGKEGDGYTF. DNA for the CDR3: TGTGCCAGCAACCCAGGGGGAAAGGAAGGCGATGGCTACACCTTC.